This TCR beta chain came from a study of T cell responses to AZD1222 COVID-19 vaccine. This table comes from immunoSEQ multiplex PCR, and its TCRdb copy is limited to in-frame clones, with some not included. The sample includes about 120,000 clones, over 75% of them seen just once. Regarding this clone: Its antigen is unidentified.

Study-level points and caveats: CD4 TCRs associated with vaccination spanned spike, dominating at 160-218 and 743-854.

This TCR was sampled from an adult in good health. The input for sequencing was peripheral blood, taken on day 0 of AZD1222 vaccination.

The DNA of the CDR3 is TGTGCCAGCAGTTTCAGCGGGAGCACAGATACGCAGTATTTT. This encodes CASSFSGSTDTQYF. The chain has TRBV3-1 (or the pseudogene TRBV3-2) and TRBJ2-3, with a weak D call TRBD2 (6 bases). This CDR3 contains 14 residues. V shed 6 bases and J shed 0 bases, with 10 bases lying between them. Germline CDR1 reads LGHDT; CDR2 reads YNNKEL (reference sequence).